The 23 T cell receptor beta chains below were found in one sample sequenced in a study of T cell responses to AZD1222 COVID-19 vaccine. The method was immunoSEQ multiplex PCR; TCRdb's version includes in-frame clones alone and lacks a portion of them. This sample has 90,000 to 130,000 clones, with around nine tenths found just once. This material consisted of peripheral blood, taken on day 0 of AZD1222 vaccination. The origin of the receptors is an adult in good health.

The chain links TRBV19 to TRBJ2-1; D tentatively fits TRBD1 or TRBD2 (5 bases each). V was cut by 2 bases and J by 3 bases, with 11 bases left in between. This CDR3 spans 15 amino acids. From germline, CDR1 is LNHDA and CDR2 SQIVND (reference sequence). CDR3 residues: CASSILEGYYNEQFF. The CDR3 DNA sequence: TGTGCCAGTAGTATATTAGAGGGGTACTACAATGAGCAGTTCTTC.

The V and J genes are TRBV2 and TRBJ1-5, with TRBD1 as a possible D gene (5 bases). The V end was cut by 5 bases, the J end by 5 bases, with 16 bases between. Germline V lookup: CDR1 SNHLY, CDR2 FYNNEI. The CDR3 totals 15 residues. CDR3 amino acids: CASSTDTDPYQPQHF. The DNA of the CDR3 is TGTGCCAGCAGTACGGACACGGATCCATATCAGCCCCAGCATTTT. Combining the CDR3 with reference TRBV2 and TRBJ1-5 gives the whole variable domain EPEVTQTPSHQVTQMGQEVILRCVPISNHLYFYWYRQILGQKVEFLVSFYNNEISEKSEIFDDQFSVERPDGSNFTLKIRSTKLEDSAMYFCASSTDTDPYQPQHFGDGTRLSIL.

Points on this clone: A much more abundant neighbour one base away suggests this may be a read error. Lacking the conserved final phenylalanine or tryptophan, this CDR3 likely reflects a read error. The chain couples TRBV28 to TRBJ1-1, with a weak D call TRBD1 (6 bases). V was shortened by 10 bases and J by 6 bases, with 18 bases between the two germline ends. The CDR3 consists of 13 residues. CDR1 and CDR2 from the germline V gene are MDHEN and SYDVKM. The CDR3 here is CATILPKGAEAFL. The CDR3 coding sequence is TGTGCCACCATACTCCCGAAGGGGGCTGAAGCTTTCCTT.

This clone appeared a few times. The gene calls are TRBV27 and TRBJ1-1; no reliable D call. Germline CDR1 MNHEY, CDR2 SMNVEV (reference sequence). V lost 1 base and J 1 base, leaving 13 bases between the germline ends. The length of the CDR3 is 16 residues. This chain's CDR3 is CASSLFRADKNTEAFF. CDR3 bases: TGTGCCAGCAGTTTATTCCGTGCAGACAAGAACACTGAAGCTTTCTTT.

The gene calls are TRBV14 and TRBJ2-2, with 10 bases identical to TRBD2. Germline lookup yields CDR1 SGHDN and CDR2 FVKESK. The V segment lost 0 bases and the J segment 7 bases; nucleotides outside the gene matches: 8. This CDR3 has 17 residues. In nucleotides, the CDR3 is TGTGCCAGCAGCCAAGATCCCCTAGCGGGAGTTGGCGGGGAGCTGTTTTTT. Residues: CASSQDPLAGVGGELFF.

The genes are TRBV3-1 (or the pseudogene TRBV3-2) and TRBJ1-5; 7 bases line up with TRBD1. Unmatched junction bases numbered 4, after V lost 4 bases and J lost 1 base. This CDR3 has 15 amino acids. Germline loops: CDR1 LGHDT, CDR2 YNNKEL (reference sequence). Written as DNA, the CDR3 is TGTGCCAGCAGCCGAGGGGGCAGGAGCAATCAGCCCCAGCATTTT. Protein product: CASSRGGRSNQPQHF.

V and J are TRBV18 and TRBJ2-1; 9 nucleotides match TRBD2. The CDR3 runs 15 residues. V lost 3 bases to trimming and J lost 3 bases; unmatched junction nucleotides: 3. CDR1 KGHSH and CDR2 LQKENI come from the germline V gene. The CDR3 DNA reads TGTGCCAGCTCACCGGGAGCGGGGGGCTACAATGAGCAGTTCTTC. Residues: CASSPGAGGYNEQFF.

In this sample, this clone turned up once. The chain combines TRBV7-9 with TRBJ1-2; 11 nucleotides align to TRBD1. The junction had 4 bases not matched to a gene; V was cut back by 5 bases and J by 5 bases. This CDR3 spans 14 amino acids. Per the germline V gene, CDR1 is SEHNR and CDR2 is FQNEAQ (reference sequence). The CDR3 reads CASSPGQGAYGYTF. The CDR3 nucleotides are TGTGCCAGCAGCCCCGGACAGGGGGCGTATGGCTACACCTTC.

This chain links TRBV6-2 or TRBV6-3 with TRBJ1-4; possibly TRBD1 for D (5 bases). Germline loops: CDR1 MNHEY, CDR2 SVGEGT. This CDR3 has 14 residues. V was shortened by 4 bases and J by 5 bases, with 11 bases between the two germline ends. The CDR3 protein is CASSSRQSNEKLFF. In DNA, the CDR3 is TGTGCCAGCAGTTCTCGACAGTCGAATGAAAAACTGTTTTTT.

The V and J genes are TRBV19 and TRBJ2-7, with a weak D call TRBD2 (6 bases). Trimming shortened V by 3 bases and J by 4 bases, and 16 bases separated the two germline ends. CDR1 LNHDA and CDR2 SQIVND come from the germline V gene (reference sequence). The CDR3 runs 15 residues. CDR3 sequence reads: CASSIAGGTVYEQYF. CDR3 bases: TGTGCCAGTAGTATCGCCGGGGGAACGGTGTACGAGCAGTACTTC.

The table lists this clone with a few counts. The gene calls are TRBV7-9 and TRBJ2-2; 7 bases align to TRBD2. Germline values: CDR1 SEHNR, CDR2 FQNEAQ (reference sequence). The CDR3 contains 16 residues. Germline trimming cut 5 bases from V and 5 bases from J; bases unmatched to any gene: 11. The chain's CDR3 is CASSPLAVSVTGELFF. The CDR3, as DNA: TGTGCCAGCAGCCCTCTAGCGGTTTCGGTTACCGGGGAGCTGTTTTTT.

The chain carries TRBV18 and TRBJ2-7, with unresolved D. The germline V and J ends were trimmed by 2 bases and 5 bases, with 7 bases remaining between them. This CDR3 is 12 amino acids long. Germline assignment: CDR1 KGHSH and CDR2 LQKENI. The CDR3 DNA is TGTGCCAGCTCACCAAGAGGAGACGAGCAGTACTTC. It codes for CASSPRGDEQYF.

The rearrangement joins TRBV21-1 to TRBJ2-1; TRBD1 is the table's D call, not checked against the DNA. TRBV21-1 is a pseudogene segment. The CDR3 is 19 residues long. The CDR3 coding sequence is TGTGCCAGCAGCAAACCGGAGGTGGGGGCAGATCCCTCCTACAATGAGCAGTTCTTC. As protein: CASSKPEVGADPSYNEQFF.

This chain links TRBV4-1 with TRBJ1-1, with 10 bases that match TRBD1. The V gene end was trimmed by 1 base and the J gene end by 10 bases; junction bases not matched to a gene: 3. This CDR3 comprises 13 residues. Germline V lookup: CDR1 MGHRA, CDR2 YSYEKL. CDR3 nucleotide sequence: TGCGCCAGCAGCCAAGGGGGACAGGGGATAGCTTTCTTT. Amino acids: CASSQGGQGIAFF.

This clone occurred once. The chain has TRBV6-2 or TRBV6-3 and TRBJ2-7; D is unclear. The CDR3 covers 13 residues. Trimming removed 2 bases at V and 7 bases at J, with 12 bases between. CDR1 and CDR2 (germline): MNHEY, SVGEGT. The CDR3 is CASSYLTPTEQYF. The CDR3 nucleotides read TGTGCCAGCAGTTACCTCACCCCAACAGAGCAGTACTTC.

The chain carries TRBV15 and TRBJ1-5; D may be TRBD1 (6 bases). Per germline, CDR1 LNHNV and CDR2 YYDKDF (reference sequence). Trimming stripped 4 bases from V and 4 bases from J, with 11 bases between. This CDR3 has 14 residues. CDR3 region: CATSTRQENQPQHF. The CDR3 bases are TGTGCCACCAGCACCCGACAGGAGAATCAGCCCCAGCATTTT.

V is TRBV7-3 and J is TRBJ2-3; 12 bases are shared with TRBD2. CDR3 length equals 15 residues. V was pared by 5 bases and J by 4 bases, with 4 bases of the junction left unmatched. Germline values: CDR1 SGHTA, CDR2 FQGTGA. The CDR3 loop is CASSPGTSGPDTQYF. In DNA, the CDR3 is TGTGCCAGCAGCCCCGGGACTAGCGGGCCAGATACGCAGTATTTT.

The CDR3 DNA follows: TGTGCCAGCTACTTCGAAGGCGGGAGGGCCGAATTTAGGGATGAGCAGTTCTTC. Its protein is CASYFEGGRAEFRDEQFF. The chain joins TRBV12-1 to TRBJ2-1; the tabulated D call, TRBD2, remains unverified against the DNA. TRBV12-1 is given as a pseudogene. CDR3 length equals 18 residues.

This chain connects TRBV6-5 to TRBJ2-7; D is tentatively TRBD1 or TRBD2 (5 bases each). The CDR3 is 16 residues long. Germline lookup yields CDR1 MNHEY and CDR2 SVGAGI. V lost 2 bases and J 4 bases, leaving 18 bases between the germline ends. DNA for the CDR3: TGTGCCAGCAGTTACACTACCGGGACGGTAACGTACGAGCAGTACTTC. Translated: CASSYTTGTVTYEQYF.

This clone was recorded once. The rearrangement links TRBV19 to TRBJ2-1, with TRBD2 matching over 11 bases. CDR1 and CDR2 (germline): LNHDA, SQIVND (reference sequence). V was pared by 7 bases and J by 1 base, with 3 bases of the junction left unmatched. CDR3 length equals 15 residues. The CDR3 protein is CASNPSGGSYNEQFF. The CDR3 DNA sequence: TGTGCCAGTAACCCTAGCGGGGGGTCCTACAATGAGCAGTTCTTC.

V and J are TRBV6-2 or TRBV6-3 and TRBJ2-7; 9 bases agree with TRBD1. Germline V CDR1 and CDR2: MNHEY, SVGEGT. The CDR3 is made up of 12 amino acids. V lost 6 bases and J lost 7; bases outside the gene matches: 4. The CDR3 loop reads CASSRDRVEQYF. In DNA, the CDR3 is TGTGCCAGCAGCCGGGACAGGGTGGAGCAGTACTTC.

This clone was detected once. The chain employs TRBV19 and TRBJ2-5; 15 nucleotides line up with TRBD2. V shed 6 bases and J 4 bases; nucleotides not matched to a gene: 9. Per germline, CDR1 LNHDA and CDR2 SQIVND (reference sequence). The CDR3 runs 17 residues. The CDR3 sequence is CASSTPRTSGRGETQYF. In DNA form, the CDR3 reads TGTGCCAGTAGCACACCTCGGACTAGCGGGAGGGGAGAGACCCAGTACTTC.

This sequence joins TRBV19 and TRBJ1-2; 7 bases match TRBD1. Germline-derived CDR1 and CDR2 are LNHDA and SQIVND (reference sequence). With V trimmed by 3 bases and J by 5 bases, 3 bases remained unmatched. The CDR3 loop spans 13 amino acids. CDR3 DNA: TGTGCCAGTAGTATCGACAGGGTTTATGGCTACACCTTC. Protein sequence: CASSIDRVYGYTF.